What follows are 18 T cell receptor beta chains derived from one specimen sequenced in a study of cytomegalovirus exposure and HLA in healthy donors. The PCR contained 60 Vbeta and 13 Jbeta primers. Here immunoSEQ multiplex PCR was the method, and the copy in TCRdb shows in-frame clones only, minus some. The data hold about 150,000 clones, with 60% to 85% observed a single time. Sequencing input: PBMCs. The source is a man aged 35-49 years in good health and CMV-seropositive.

About this clone: At one of its ends the junction is not consistent with the germline gene, which may arise from a read error. The chain uses TRBV7-9 and TRBJ2-7; 13 bases align to TRBD2. The CDR3 sequence is 14 residues long. Germline CDR1 and CDR2: SEHNR and FQNEAQ (reference sequence). The CDR3 sequence is CSSSRLAGGLEQYF. The CDR3 region has the DNA TGTTCCAGCAGCCGACTAGCGGGAGGACTCGAGCAGTACTTC.

The chain uses TRBV2 and TRBJ1-5; the match to TRBD1 covers 9 bases. This CDR3 region has 16 residues. The V gene end was trimmed by 4 bases and the J gene end by 2 bases; junction bases not matched to a gene: 6. CDR1 is SNHLY, CDR2 FYNNEI, per germline. The CDR3 DNA follows: TGTGCCAGCAGTGCCGGGACAGGGCTAGGCAATCAGCCCCAGCATTTT. Protein: CASSAGTGLGNQPQHF.

The chain is built from TRBV5-4 and TRBJ1-2, with D maybe TRBD1 (6 bases). This CDR3 region has 14 residues. V was pared by 4 bases and J by 8 bases, with 18 bases between. Germline values: CDR1 SGHNT, CDR2 YYREEE (reference sequence). The DNA of the CDR3 is TGTGCCAGCAGCGGGGACATGTCCATCCAGGGCTACACCTTC. Its translation is CASSGDMSIQGYTF.

The genes are TRBV20-1 and TRBJ2-7, with D possibly being TRBD2 (5 bases). Germline assignment: CDR1 DFQATT and CDR2 SNEGSKA (reference sequence). The V end was cut by 5 bases, the J end by 3 bases, with 8 bases between. CDR3 size: 11 residues. The CDR3, as DNA: TGCAGTGCTGCCGCGGGCTACGAGCAGTACTTC. Translating it yields CSAAAGYEQYF.

The chain links TRBV9 to TRBJ2-4, with 10 bases identical to TRBD2. V shed 1 base and J 13 bases; nucleotides not matched to a gene: 8. The CDR3 consists of 14 residues. The germline V gene encodes CDR1 SGDLS and CDR2 YYNGEE. CDR3 loop: CASSVLASGSIQYF. The CDR3 coding sequence is TGTGCCAGCAGCGTACTGGCTAGCGGGAGCATCCAGTACTTC.

This clone showed up just once. The chain combines TRBV28 with TRBJ1-2, with D hard to call. The CDR3 has 13 residues. Trimming took off 3 bases at V and 4 bases at J, with 9 bases between the two ends. The germline gives CDR1 MDHEN, CDR2 SYDVKM. CDR3 residues: CASSLGASYGYTF. The CDR3 DNA sequence: TGTGCCAGCAGTTTGGGCGCAAGCTATGGCTACACCTTC.

The chain has TRBV19 and TRBJ1-5, with TRBD1 as a possible D gene (5 bases). The CDR3 runs 14 residues. Germline loops: CDR1 LNHDA, CDR2 SQIVND (reference sequence). With 8 bases removed from V and 5 bases from J, the gap between germline ends came to 16 bases. As DNA, the CDR3 is TGTGCCAGTCGGCTGTGGGGCGCGGATCAGCCCCAGCATTTT. Translating it yields CASRLWGADQPQHF.

This sequence joins TRBV28 and TRBJ2-1, with D possibly being TRBD2 (6 bases). V was trimmed by 5 bases and J by 2 bases, leaving 10 bases between them. CDR1 MDHEN and CDR2 SYDVKM come from the germline V gene. CDR3 length: 14 amino acids. CDR3 nucleotide sequence: TGTGCCAGCAGTGCCGGGACTCCCTACAATGAGCAGTTCTTC. This gives the protein CASSAGTPYNEQFF.

The V gene is TRBV7-9, the J gene TRBJ1-2, with TRBD1 matching over 8 bases. In germline, CDR1 is SEHNR, CDR2 FQNEAQ (reference sequence). Losses at the gene ends were 5 bases for V and 8 bases for J; bases not matched to a gene: 10. The CDR3 has 14 amino acids. The CDR3 DNA reads as TGTGCCAGCAGCAAGGACAGGGCCACGGGAGGCTACACCTTC. Protein sequence: CASSKDRATGGYTF.

The J gene is TRBJ1-3, the V gene TRBV5-5, with D perhaps TRBD1 (5 bases). Germline CDR1 and CDR2: SGHKS and YYEKEE (reference sequence). Trimming stripped 4 bases from V and 0 bases from J, with 11 bases between. The CDR3 totals 15 residues. The chain's CDR3 is CASSAGPSSGNTIYF. The CDR3 DNA sequence: TGTGCCAGCAGCGCGGGACCGAGCTCTGGAAACACCATATATTTT. The full variable domain, in which reference TRBV5-5 and TRBJ1-3 provide the parts outside the CDR3, is DAGVTQSPTHLIKTRGQQVTLRCSPISGHKSVSWYQQVLGQGPQFIFQYYEKEERGRGNFPDRFSARQFPNYSSELNVNALLLGDSALYLCASSAGPSSGNTIYFGEGSWLTVV.

V usage is TRBV7-9 and J usage is TRBJ2-3; TRBD2 aligns across 9 bases. The CDR3 covers 15 residues. In germline, CDR1 is SEHNR, CDR2 FQNEAQ (reference sequence). The junction had 9 bases not matched to a gene; V was cut back by 6 bases and J by 5 bases. In nucleotides, the CDR3 is TGTGCCAGCAGTCTTAGCGGGAGTTATGTAGATACGCAGTATTTT. Translated, it gives CASSLSGSYVDTQYF.

CDR3 in amino acids: CASSLGATGRDTEAFF. CDR3 in DNA: TGCGCCAGCAGCTTGGGGGCGACAGGGCGGGACACTGAAGCTTTCTTT. The gene calls are TRBV5-1 and TRBJ1-1; TRBD1 agrees at 7 bases. Germline V gene sequence: CDR1 SGHRS, CDR2 YFSETQ. This CDR3 spans 16 amino acids. V lost 0 bases to trimming and J lost 3 bases; unmatched junction nucleotides: 8.

Of note for this clone: The same CDR3 is also encoded by other DNA sequences in this sample. The genes are TRBV5-6 and TRBJ2-7; 9 bases fit TRBD2. The CDR3 totals 13 residues. Trimming at V came to 5 bases and at J to 4 bases, leaving 4 bases not matched to a gene. Germline V gene sequence: CDR1 SGHDT, CDR2 YYEEEE. CDR3: CASSRLAVYEQYF. The CDR3 region has the DNA TGTGCCAGCAGTAGACTAGCGGTGTACGAGCAGTACTTC.

The CDR3 reads CASSLEPGLAGGTQYF. CDR3 DNA: TGTGCCAGCAGCTTAGAACCAGGACTAGCGGGAGGTACGCAGTATTTT. The V gene is TRBV11-1, the J gene TRBJ2-3; 14 nucleotides agree with TRBD2. The CDR3 contains 16 residues. The V and J ends lost 1 base and 8 bases, in that order; junction bases with no gene match: 5. Germline loops: CDR1 SGHAT, CDR2 FQDESV (reference sequence).

The chain carries TRBV7-3 and TRBJ2-2; 15 positions agree with TRBD2. This CDR3 contains 18 residues. Germline CDR1 is SGHTA and CDR2 is FQGTGA. V was pared by 0 bases and J by 7 bases, with 6 bases of the junction left unmatched. The CDR3 reads CASSLTGTSGRRNGELFF. Written as DNA, the CDR3 is TGTGCCAGCAGCTTAACGGGGACTAGCGGGAGGAGGAACGGGGAGCTGTTTTTT.

The rearrangement joins TRBV4-3 to TRBJ1-2, with TRBD1 as a possible D gene (5 bases). V lost 4 bases and J lost 6, with 15 bases in between. The CDR3 loop spans 14 amino acids. Germline values: CDR1 LGHNA, CDR2 YSLEER. The CDR3 coding sequence is TGCGCCAGCAGCCCAGAGGAGGGGACCCATGGCTACACCTTC. It encodes CASSPEEGTHGYTF.

This chain links TRBV2 with TRBJ2-7, with 7 bases fitting TRBD1. The CDR3 spans 15 residues. The V and J ends lost 6 bases and 2 bases, in that order; junction bases with no gene match: 10. Looked up from germline, CDR1 is SNHLY and CDR2 is FYNNEI. Written as DNA, the CDR3 is TGTGCCAGCAGCCTTTCCCCGGGACAGACCTACGAGCAGTACTTC. Translated: CASSLSPGQTYEQYF.

The genes are TRBV10-2 and TRBJ2-7; D is unresolved. The V end lost 6 bases, the J end lost 5 bases, and 20 bases lay between the germline ends. Germline V gene data show CDR1 as WSHSY and CDR2 as SAAADI. This CDR3 contains 15 residues. The CDR3 sequence: CASSSETRGLNEQYF. CDR3 nucleotides: TGCGCCAGCAGCTCAGAGACCCGAGGATTGAACGAGCAGTACTTC.